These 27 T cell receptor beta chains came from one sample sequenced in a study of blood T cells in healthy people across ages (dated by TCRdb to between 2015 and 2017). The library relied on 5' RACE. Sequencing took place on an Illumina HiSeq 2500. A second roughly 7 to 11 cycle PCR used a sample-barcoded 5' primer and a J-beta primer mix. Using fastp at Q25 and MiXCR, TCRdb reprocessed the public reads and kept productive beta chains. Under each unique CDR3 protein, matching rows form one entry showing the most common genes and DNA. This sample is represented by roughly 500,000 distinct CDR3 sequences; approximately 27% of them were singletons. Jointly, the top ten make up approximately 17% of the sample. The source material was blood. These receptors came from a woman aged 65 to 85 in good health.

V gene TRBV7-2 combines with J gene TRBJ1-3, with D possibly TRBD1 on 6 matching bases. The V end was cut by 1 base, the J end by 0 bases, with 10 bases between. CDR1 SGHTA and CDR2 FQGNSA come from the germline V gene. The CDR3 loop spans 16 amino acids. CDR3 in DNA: TGTGCCAGCAGCTTAGGGGGGCTCAACTCTGGAAACACCATATATTTT. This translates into CASSLGGLNSGNTIYF.

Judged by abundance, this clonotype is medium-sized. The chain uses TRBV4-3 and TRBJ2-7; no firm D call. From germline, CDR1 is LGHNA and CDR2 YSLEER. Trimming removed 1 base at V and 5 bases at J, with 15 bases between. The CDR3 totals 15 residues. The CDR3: CASSQGAGLMDEQYF. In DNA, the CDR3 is TGCGCCAGCAGCCAAGGGGCAGGATTGATGGACGAGCAGTACTTC.

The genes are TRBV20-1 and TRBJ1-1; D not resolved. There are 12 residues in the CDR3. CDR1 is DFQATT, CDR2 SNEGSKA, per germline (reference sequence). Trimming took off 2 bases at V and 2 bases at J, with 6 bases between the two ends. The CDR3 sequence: CSARLPNTEAFF. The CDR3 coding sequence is TGCAGTGCTAGATTACCCAACACTGAAGCTTTCTTT.

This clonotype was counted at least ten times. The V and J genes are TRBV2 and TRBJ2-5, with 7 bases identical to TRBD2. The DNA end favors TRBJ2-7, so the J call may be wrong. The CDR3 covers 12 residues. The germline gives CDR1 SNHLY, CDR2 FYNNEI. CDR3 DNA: TGTGCCAGCAGTGGGACTAGTTACGAGCAGTACTTC. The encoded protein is CASSGTSYEQYF.

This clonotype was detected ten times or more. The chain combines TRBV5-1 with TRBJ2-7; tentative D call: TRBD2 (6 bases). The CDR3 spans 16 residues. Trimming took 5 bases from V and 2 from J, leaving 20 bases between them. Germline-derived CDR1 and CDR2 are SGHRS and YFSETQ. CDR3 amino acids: CASRLTREGLTYEQYF. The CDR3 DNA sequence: TGCGCCAGCAGGCTCACCCGAGAGGGACTGACCTACGAGCAGTACTTC.

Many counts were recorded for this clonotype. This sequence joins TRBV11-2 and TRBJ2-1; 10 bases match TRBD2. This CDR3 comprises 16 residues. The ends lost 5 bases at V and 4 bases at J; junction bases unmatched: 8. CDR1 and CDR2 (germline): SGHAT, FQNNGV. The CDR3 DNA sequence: TGTGCCAGCAGCCCCTGGACTAGCGGACTATACAATGAGCAGTTCTTC. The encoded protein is CASSPWTSGLYNEQFF.

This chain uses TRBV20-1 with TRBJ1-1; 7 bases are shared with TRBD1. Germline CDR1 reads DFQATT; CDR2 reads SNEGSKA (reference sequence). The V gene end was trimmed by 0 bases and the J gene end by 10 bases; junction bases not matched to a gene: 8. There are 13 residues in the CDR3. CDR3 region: CSARDGTGTAAFF. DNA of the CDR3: TGCAGTGCTAGAGATGGGACCGGGACAGCAGCTTTCTTT.

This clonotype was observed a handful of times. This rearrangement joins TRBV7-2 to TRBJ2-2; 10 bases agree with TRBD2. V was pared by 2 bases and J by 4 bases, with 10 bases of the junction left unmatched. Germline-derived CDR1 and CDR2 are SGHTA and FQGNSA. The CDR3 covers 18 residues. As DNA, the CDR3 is TGTGCCAGCAGCTTAAAGGCTAGCGGGGGTGTTACCACCGGGGAGCTGTTTTTT. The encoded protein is CASSLKASGGVTTGELFF.

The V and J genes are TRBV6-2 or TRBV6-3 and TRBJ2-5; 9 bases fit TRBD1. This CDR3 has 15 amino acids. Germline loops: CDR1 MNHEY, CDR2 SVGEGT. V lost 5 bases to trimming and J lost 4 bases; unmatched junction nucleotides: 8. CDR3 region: CASSRYRGLGETQYF. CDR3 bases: TGTGCCAGCAGTCGATACAGGGGGCTCGGAGAGACCCAGTACTTC.

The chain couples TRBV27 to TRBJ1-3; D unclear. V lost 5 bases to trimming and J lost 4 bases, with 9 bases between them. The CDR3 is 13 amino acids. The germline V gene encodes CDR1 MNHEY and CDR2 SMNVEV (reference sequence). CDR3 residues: CASSETAGNTIYF. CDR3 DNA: TGTGCCAGCAGTGAGACGGCCGGAAACACCATATATTTT.

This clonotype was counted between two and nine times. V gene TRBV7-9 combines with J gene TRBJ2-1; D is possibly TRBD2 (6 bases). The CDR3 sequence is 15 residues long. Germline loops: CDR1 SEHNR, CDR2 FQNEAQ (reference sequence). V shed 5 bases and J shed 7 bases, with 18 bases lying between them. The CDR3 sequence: CASSRRQVAVNEQFF. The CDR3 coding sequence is TGTGCCAGCAGCCGCCGGCAAGTAGCGGTTAATGAGCAGTTCTTC.

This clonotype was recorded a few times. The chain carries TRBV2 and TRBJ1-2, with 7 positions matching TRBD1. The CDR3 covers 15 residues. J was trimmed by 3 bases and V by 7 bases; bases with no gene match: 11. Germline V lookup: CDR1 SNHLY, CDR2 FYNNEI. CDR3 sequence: CASIYAGGSDYGYTF. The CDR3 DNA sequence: TGTGCCAGCATCTATGCAGGGGGGTCGGACTATGGCTACACCTTC.

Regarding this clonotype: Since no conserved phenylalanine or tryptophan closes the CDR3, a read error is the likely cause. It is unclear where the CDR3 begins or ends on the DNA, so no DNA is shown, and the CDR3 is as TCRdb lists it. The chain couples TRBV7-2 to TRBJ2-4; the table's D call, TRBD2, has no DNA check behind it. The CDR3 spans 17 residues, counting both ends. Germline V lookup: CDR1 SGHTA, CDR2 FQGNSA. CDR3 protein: CASSLAGSGIAKNIQDV.

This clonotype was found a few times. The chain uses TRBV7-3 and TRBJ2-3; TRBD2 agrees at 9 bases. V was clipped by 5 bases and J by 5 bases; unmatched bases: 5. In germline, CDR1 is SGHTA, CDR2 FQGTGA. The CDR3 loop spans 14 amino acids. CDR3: CASSRGGAEDTQYF. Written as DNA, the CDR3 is TGTGCCAGCAGCCGCGGGGGGGCCGAAGATACGCAGTATTTT. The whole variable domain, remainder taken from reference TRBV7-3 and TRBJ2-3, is GAGVSQTPSNKVTEKGKYVELRCDPISGHTALYWYRQSLGQGPEFLIYFQGTGAADDSGLPNDRFFAVRPEGSVSTLKIQRTERGDSAVYLCASSRGGAEDTQYFGPGTRLTVL.

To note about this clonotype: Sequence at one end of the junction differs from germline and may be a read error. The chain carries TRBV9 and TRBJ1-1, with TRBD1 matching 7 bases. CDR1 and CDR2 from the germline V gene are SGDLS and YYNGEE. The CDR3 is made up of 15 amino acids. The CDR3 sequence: CASSVQTGPNIEAFF. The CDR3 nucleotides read TGTGCCAGCAGCGTCCAGACAGGGCCGAACATTGAAGCTTTCTTT.

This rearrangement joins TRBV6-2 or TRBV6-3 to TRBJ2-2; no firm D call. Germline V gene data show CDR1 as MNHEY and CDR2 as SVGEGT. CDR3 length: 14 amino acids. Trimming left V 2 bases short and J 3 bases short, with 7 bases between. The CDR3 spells CASSYLSYTGELFF. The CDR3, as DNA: TGTGCCAGCAGTTACCTCTCCTACACCGGGGAGCTGTTTTTT.

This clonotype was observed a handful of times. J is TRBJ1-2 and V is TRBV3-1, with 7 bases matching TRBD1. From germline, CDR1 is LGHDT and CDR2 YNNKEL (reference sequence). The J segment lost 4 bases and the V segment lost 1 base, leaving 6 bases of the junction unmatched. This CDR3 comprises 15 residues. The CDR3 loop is CASSQGASGGYGYTF. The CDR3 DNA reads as TGTGCCAGCAGCCAAGGTGCGTCAGGGGGCTATGGCTACACCTTC. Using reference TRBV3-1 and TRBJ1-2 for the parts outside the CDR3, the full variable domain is DTAVSQTPKYLVTQMGNDKSIKCEQNLGHDTMYWYKQDSKKFLKIMFSYNNKELIINETVPNRFSPKSPDKAHLNLHINSLELGDSAVYFCASSQGASGGYGYTFGSGTRLTVV.

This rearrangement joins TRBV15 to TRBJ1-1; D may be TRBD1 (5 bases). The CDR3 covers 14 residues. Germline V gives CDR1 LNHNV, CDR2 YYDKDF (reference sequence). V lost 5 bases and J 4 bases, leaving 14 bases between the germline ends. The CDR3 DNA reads TGTGCCACCAGCCCTGGGAACAGGCTCACTGAAGCTTTCTTT. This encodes CATSPGNRLTEAFF.

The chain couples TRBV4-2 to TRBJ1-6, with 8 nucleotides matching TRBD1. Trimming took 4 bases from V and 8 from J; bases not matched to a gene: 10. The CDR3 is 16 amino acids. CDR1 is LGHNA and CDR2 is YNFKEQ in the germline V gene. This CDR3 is CASSLQPTGGDSPLHF. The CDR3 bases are TGTGCCAGCAGCCTCCAACCTACAGGGGGAGATTCACCCCTCCACTTT.

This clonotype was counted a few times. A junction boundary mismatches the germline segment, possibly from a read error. The CDR3 loop reads CASSTQGGYYDEQFF. The CDR3 region has the DNA TGTGCCAGCAGTACGCAGGGGGGGTACTACGATGAGCAGTTCTTC. The V gene is TRBV28, the J gene TRBJ2-1, with D perhaps given as TRBD1 or TRBD2 (7 bases each). The CDR3 consists of 15 residues. The germline gives CDR1 MDHEN, CDR2 SYDVKM.

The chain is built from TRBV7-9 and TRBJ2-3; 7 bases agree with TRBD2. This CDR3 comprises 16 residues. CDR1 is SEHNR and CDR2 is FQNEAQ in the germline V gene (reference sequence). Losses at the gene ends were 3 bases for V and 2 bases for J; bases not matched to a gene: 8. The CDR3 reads CASSFAPGTNTDTQYF. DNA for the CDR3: TGTGCCAGCAGCTTCGCCCCCGGGACTAACACAGATACGCAGTATTTT.

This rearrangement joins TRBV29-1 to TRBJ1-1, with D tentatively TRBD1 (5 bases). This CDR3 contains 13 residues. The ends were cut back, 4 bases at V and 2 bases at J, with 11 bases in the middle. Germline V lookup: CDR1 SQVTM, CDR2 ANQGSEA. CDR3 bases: TGCAGCGTTGGCGGGACCTTCAACACTGAAGCTTTCTTT. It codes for CSVGGTFNTEAFF.

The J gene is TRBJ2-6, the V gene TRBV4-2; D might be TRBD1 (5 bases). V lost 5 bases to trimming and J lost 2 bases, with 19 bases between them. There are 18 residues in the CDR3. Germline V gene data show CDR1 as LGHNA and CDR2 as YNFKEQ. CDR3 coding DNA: TGTGCCAGCAGCGCGACAGATGGATTTAGAACTGGGGCCAACGTCCTGACTTTC. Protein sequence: CASSATDGFRTGANVLTF.

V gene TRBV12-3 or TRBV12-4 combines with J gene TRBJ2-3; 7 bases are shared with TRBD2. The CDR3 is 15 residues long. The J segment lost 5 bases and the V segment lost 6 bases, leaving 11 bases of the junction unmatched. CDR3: CASRLRAGEGDTQYF. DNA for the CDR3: TGTGCCAGCAGGCTTCGGGCGGGGGAAGGAGATACGCAGTATTTT.

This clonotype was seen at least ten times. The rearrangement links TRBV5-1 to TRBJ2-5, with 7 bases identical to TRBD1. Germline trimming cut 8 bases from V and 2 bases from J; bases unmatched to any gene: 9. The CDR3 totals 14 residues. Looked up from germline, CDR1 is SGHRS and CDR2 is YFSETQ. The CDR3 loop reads CASNSGTVQETQYF. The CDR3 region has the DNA TGCGCCAGTAACTCCGGGACAGTGCAAGAGACCCAGTACTTC.

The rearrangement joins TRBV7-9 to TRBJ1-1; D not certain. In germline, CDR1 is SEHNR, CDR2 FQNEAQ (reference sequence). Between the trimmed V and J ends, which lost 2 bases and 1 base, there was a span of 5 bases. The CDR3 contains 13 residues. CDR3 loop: CASSLNSNTEAFF. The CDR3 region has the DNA TGTGCCAGCAGCTTAAACTCGAACACTGAAGCTTTCTTT.

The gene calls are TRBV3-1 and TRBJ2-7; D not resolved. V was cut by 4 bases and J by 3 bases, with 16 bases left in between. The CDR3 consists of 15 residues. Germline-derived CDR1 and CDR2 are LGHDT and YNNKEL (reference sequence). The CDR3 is CASSPGPLHHYEQYF. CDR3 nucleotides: TGTGCCAGCAGCCCGGGTCCATTGCACCACTACGAGCAGTACTTC.